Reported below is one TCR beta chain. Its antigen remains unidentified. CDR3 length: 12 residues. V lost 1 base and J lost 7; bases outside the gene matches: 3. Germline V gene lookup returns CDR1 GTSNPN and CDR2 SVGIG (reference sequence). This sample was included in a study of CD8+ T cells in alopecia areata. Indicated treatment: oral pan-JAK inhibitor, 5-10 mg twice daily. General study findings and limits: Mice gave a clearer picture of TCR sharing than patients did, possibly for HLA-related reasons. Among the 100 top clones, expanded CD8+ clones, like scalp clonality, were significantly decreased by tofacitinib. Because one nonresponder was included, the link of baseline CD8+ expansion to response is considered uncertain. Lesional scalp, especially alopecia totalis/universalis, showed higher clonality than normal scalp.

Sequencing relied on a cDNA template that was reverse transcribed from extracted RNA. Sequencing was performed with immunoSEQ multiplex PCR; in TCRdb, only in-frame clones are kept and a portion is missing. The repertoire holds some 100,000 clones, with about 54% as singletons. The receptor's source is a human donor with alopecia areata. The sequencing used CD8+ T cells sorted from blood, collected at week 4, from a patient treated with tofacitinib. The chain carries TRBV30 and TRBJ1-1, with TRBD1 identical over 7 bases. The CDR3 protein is CAWSEQGNEAFF. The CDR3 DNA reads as TGTGCCTGGAGTGAACAGGGGAATGAAGCTTTCTTT.